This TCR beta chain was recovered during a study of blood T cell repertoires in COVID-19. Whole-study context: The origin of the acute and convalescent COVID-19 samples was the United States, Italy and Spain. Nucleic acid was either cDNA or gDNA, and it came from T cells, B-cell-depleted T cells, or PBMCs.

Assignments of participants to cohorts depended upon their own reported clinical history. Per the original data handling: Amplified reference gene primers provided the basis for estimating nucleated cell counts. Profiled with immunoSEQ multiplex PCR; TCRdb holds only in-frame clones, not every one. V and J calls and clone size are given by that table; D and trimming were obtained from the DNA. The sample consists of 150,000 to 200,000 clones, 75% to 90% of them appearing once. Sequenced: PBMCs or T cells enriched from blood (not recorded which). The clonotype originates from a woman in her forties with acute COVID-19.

In nucleotides, the CDR3 is TGTGCCAGCAGCACCACAGGGGGCGGCTACACCTTC. This codes for CASSTTGGGYTF. The chain uses TRBV7-9 and TRBJ1-2; TRBD1 matches 9 bases. The CDR3 has 12 residues. Germline V gene lookup returns CDR1 SEHNR and CDR2 FQNEAQ (reference sequence). V was pared by 5 bases and J by 8 bases, with 3 bases of the junction left unmatched.